The rows below give T cell receptor beta chains drawn from one sample of a study of blood T cell repertoires in COVID-19. The table came from immunoSEQ multiplex PCR; TCRdb's copy has only in-frame clones and leaves some out. The sample carries about 52,000 clones, roughly four fifths recorded once. Sample: peripheral blood. The receptors were gathered from an elderly man with COVID-19, enrolled during active disease. Both conserved end residues are part of each CDR3. D genes are given only for firm matches.

J gene,D gene,V gene,CDR3 protein,CDR3 DNA
TRBJ1-2,TRBD1,TRBV6-1,CASSEGTGALDYGYTF,TGTGCCAGCAGTGAAGGGACAGGGGCGCTGGACTATGGCTACACCTTC
TRBJ2-7,TRBD2,TRBV6-2/TRBV6-3,CASRPAGGGSEQYF,TGTGCCAGCAGACCTGCGGGGGGGGGAAGCGAGCAGTACTTC
TRBJ1-5,NA,TRBV2,CASSEPTGGNQPQHF,TGTGCCAGCAGTGAACCGACAGGTGGCAATCAGCCCCAGCATTTT
TRBJ2-2,NA,TRBV9,CASNGIMGGELFF,TGTGCCAGCAACGGGATAATGGGCGGGGAGCTGTTTTTT
TRBJ2-3,TRBD1,TRBV2,CASSEDRGFSTDTQYF,TGTGCCAGCAGCGAGGACAGGGGATTTAGCACAGATACGCAGTATTTT
TRBJ2-1,NA,TRBV4-2,CASSQDRQGAEQFF,TGTGCCAGCAGCCAAGACAGGCAGGGTGCTGAGCAGTTCTTC
TRBJ2-1,TRBD2,TRBV7-2,CASSYGLAGYNEQFF,TGTGCCAGCAGCTACGGACTAGCGGGATACAATGAGCAGTTCTTC
TRBJ1-3,TRBD1,TRBV10-2,CASSERGTGWDTIYF,TGCGCCAGCAGTGAGAGGGGGACAGGGTGGGACACCATATATTTT
TRBJ2-5,TRBD2,TRBV5-5,CASSFGTSGGAQETQYF,TGTGCCAGCAGCTTTGGGACTAGCGGGGGGGCCCAGGAGACCCAGTACTTC
TRBJ2-1,TRBD2,TRBV6-2/TRBV6-3,CASSLRGAGGNEQFF,TGTGCCAGCAGTCTAAGGGGGGCGGGAGGTAATGAGCAGTTCTTC